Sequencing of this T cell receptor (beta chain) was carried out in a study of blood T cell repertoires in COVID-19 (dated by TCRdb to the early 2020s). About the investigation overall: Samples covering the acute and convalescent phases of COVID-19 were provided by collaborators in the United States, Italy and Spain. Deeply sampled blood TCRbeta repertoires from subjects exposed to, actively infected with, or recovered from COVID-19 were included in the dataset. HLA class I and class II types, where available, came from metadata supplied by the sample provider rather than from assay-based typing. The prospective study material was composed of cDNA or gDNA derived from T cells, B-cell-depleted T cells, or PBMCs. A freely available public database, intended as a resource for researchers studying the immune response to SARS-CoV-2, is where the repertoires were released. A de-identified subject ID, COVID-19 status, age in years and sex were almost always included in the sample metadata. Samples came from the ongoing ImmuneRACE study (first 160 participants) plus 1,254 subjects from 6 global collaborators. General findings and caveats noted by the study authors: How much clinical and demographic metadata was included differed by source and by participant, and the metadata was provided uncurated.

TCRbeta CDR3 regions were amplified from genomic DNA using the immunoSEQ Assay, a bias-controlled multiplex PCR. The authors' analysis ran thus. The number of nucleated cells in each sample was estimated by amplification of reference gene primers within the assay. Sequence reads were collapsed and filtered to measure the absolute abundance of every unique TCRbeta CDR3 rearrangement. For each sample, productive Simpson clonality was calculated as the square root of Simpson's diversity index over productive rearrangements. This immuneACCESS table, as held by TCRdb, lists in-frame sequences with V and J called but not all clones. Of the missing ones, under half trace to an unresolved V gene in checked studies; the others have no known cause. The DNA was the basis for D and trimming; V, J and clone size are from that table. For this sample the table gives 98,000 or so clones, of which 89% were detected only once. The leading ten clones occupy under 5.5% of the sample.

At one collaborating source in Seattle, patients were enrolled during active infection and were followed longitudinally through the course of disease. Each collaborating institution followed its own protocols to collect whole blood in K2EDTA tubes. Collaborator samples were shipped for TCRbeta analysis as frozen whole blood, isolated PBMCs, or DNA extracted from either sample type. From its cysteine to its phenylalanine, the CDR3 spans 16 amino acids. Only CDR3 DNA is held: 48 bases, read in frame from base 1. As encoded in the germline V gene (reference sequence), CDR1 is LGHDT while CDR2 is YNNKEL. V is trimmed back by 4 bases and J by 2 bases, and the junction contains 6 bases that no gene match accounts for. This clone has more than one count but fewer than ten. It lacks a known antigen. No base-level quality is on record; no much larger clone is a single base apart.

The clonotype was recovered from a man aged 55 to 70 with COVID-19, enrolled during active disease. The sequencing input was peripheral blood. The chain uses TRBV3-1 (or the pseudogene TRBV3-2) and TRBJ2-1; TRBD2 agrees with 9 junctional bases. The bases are TGTGCCAGCAGCCTAGGATTAGCGGGAGCCTACAATGAGCAGTTCTTC. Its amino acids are CASSLGLAGAYNEQFF.